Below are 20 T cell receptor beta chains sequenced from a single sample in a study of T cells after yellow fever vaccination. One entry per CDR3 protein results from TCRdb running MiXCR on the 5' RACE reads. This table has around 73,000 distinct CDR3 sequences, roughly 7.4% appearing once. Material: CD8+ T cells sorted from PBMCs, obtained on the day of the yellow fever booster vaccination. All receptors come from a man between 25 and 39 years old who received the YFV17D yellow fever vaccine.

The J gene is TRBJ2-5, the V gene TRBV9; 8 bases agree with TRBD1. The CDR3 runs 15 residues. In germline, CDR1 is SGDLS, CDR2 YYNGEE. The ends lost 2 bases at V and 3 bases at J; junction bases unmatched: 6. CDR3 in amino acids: CASSVTPGGEETQYF. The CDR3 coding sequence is TGTGCCAGCAGCGTTACCCCAGGGGGCGAAGAGACCCAGTACTTC.

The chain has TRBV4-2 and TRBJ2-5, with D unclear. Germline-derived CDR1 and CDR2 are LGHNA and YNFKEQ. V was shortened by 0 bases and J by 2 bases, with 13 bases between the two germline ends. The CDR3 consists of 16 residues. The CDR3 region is CASSQEFFTNQETQYF. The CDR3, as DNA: TGTGCCAGCAGCCAAGAGTTTTTCACTAATCAAGAGACCCAGTACTTC.

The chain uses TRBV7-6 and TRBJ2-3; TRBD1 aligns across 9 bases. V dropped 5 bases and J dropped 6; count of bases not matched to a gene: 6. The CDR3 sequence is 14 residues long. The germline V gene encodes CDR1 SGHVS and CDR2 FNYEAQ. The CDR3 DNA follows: TGTGCCAGCAGCCTCGGGACAGGGAGGGATACGCAGTATTTT. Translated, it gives CASSLGTGRDTQYF.

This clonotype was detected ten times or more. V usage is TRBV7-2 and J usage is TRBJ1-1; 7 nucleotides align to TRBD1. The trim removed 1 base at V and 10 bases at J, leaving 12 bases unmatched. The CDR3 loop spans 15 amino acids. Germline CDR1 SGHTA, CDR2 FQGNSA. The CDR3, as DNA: TGTGCCAGCAGCTTAGATCCAGGGGGGCCCGAAGGAGCTTTCTTT. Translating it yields CASSLDPGGPEGAFF.

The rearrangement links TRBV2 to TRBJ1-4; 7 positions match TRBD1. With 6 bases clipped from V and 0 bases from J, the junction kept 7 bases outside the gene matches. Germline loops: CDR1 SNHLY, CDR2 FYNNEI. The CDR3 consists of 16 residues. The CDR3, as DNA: TGTGCCAGCAGAAGGGACAGTCATGCAACTAATGAAAAACTGTTTTTT. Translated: CASRRDSHATNEKLFF.

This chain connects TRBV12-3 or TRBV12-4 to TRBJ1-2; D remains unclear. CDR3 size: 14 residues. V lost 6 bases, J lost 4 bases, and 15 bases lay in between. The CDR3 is CASRPGNSAYGYTF. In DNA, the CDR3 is TGTGCCAGCAGACCCGGGAACTCAGCCTATGGCTACACCTTC.

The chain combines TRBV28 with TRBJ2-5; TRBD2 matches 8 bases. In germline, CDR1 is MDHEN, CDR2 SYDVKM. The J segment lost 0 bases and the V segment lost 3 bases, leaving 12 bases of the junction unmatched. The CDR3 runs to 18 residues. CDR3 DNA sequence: TGTGCCAGCAGTTTCCCGAGGGATAGCGGGAAGTACCAAGAGACCCAGTACTTC. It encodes CASSFPRDSGKYQETQYF.

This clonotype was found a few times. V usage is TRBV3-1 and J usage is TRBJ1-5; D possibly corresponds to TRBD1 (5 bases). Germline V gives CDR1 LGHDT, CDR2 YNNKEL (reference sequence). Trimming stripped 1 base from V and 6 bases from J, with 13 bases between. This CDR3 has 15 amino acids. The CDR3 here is CASSQGGGVGQPQHF. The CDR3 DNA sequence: TGTGCCAGCAGCCAAGGGGGAGGGGTTGGTCAGCCCCAGCATTTT. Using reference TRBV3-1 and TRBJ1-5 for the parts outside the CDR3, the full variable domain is DTAVSQTPKYLVTQMGNDKSIKCEQNLGHDTMYWYKQDSKKFLKIMFSYNNKELIINETVPNRFSPKSPDKAHLNLHINSLELGDSAVYFCASSQGGGVGQPQHFGDGTRLSIL.

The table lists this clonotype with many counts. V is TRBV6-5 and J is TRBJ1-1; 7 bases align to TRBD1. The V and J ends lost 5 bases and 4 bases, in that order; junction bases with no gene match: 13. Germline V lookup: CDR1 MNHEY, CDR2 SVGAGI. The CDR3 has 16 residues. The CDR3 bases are TGTGCCAGCAGTCCGACAGGGTTTGAGGTGGGCACTGAAGCTTTCTTT. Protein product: CASSPTGFEVGTEAFF.

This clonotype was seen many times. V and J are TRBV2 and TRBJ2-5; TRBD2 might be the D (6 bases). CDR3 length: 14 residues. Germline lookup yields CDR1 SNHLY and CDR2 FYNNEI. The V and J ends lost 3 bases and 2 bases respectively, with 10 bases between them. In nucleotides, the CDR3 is TGTGCCAGCAGTGATACAGCGGGTCAAGAGACCCAGTACTTC. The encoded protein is CASSDTAGQETQYF.

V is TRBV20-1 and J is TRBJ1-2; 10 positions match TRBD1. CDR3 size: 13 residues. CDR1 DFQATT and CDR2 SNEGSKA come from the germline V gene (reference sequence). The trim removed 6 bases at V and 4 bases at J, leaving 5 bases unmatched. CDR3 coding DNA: TGCAGTGCCGGGACAGGGGCGGTCTATGGCTACACCTTC. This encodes CSAGTGAVYGYTF.

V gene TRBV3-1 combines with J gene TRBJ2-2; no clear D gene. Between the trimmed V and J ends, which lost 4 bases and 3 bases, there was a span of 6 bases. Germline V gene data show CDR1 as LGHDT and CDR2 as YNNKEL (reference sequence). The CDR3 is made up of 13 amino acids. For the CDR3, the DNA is TGTGCCAGCAGCCGGCCTTACACCGGGGAGCTGTTTTTT. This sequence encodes CASSRPYTGELFF.

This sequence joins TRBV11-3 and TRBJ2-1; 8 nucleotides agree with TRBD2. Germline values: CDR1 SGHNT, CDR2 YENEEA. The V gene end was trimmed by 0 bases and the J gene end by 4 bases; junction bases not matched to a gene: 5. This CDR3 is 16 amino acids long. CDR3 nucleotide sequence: TGTGCCAGCAGCTTAGAAGGAGCGGGAGTGTACAATGAGCAGTTCTTC. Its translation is CASSLEGAGVYNEQFF.

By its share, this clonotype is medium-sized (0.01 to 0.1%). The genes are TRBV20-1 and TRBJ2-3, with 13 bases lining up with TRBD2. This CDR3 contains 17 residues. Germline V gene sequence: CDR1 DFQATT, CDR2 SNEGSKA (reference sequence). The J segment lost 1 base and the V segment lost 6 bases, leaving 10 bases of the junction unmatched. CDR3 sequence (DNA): TGCAGTGCGACTAGACTAGCGGGAGGATGGGGCACAGATACGCAGTATTTT. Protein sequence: CSATRLAGGWGTDTQYF.

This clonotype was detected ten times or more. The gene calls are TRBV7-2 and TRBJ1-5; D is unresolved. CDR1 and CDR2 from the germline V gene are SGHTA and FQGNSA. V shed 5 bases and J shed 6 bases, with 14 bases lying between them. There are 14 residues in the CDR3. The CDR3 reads CASSLPGLPQPQHF. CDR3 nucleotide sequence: TGTGCCAGCAGCCTCCCGGGCCTCCCTCAGCCCCAGCATTTT.

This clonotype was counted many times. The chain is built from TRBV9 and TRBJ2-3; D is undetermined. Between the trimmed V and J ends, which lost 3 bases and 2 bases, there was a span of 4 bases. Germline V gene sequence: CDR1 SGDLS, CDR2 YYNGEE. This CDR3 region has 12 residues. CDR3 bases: TGTGCCAGCAGCGGAGACACAGATACGCAGTATTTT. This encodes CASSGDTDTQYF.

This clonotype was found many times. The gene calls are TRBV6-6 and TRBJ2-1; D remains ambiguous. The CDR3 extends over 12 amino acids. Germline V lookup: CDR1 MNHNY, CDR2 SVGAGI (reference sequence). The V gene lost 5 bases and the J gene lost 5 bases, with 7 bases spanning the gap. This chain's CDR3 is CASSPVDNEQFF. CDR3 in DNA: TGTGCCAGCAGTCCCGTGGACAATGAGCAGTTCTTC.

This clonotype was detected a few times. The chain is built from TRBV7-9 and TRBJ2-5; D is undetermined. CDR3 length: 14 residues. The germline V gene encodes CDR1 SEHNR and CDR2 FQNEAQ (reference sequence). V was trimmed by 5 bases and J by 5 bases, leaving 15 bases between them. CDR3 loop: CASSPSGYWETQYF. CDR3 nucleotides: TGTGCCAGCAGCCCCTCGGGCTACTGGGAGACCCAGTACTTC.

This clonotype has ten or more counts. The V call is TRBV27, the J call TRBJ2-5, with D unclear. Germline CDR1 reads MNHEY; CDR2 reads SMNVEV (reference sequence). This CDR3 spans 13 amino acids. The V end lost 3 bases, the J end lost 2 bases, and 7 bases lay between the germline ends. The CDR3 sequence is CASSFMGQETQYF. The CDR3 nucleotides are TGTGCCAGCAGTTTCATGGGGCAAGAGACCCAGTACTTC.

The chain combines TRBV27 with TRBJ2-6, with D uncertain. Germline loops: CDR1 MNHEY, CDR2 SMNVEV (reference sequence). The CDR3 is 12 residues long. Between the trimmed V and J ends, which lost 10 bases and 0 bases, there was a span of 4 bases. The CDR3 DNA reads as TGTGCCATCCTCTCTGGGGCCAACGTCCTGACTTTC. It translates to CAILSGANVLTF.